This TCR beta chain emerged from a study of cytomegalovirus exposure and HLA in healthy donors. At the level of the study: HLA-typed donors were the source of tens of millions of unique TCRs, which an early data release held.

Study-wide points: In a later analysis, HLA-C alleles had the fewest associated TCRs, DRB1 alleles the most. Common viral pathogens seemed to be connected with several of the most significant clusters, according to a later analysis.

PCR used 60 Vbeta primers and 13 Jbeta primers. As handled by the study authors: In a later analysis, approximately 80 million unique TCR beta chains included roughly 11 million shared by two or more donors. Only in-frame clones appear in the TCRdb table, and some are missing; sequencing was by immunoSEQ multiplex PCR. D and trimming were read from the DNA, whereas the V and J calls and clone size are those reported in that table. The profile shows about 120,000 clones, around 86% of them singletons. Germline CDR1 and CDR2: LNHNV and YYDKDF (reference sequence). The CDR3 totals 13 residues. V was cut by 3 bases and J by 4 bases, with 9 bases left in between. In the case of this clone: Its antigen is currently unknown.

The chain couples TRBV15 to TRBJ1-1; the D gene is possibly TRBD1 (5 bases). The TCR comes from a woman aged 30 to 39 in good health and CMV-seronegative. The sequencing sample was made of PBMCs. In DNA, the CDR3 is TGTGCCACCAGCAGGCGGGGGAGCACTGAAGCTTTCTTT. Translated, it gives CATSRRGSTEAFF.